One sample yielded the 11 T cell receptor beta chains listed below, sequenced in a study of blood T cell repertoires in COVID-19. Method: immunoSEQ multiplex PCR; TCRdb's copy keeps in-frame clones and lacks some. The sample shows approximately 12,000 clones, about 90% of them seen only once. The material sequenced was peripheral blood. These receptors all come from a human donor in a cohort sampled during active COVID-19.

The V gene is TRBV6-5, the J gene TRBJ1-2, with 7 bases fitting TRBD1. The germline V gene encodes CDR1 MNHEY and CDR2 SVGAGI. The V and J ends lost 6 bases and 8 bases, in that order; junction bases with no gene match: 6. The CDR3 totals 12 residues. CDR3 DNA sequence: TGTGCCAGCAGGGACAGGTGGAACGGCTACACCTTC. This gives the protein CASRDRWNGYTF.

CDR3 nucleotides: TGTGCCAGCAGTGAGGCGGGACTTCTTAATGAAAAACTGTTTTTT. This sequence encodes CASSEAGLLNEKLFF. J is TRBJ1-4 and V is TRBV6-1, with TRBD1 as a possible D gene (5 bases). The germline V gene encodes CDR1 MNHNS and CDR2 SASEGT. Trimming cost V 3 bases and J 4 bases, with 12 bases left between them. The CDR3 is 15 residues long.

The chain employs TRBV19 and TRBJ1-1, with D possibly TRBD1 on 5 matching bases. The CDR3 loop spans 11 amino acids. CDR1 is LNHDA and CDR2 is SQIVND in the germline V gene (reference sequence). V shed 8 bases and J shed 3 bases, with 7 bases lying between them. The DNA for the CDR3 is TGTGCCAGTCAAGGGGACACTGAAGCTTTCTTT. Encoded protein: CASQGDTEAFF.

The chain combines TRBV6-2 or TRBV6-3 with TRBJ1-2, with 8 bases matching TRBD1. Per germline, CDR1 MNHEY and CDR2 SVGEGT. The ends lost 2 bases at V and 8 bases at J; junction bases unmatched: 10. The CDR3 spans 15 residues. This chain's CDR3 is CASSYTGTGRYGYTF. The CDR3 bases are TGTGCCAGCAGTTACACTGGGACAGGCCGCTACGGCTACACCTTC.

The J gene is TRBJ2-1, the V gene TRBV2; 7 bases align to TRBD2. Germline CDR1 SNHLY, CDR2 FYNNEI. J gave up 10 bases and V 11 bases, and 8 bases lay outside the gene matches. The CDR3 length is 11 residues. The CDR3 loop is CAGAGDGEQFF. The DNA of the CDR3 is TGTGCCGGGGCGGGGGACGGAGAGCAGTTCTTC. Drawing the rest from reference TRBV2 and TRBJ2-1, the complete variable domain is EPEVTQTPSHQVTQMGQEVILRCVPISNHLYFYWYRQILGQKVEFLVSFYNNEISEKSEIFDDQFSVERPDGSNFTLKIRSTKLEDSAMYFCAGAGDGEQFFGPGTRLTVL.

The DNA for the CDR3 is TGTGCCAGTAGTATGCGCTTTGGCAGGGGCAATCAGCCCCAGCATTTT. It translates to CASSMRFGRGNQPQHF. The chain joins TRBV19 to TRBJ1-5, with D possibly TRBD1 on 5 matching bases. This CDR3 spans 16 amino acids. Trimming pared 3 bases from V and 2 bases from J, leaving 14 bases between. Germline V lookup: CDR1 LNHDA, CDR2 SQIVND (reference sequence).

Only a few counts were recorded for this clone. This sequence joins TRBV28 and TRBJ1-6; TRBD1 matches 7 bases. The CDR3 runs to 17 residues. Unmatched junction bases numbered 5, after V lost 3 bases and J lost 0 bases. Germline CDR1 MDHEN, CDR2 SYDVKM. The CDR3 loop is CASSFDRESSYNSPLHF. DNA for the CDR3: TGTGCCAGCAGTTTCGACAGGGAAAGCTCCTATAATTCACCCCTCCACTTT.

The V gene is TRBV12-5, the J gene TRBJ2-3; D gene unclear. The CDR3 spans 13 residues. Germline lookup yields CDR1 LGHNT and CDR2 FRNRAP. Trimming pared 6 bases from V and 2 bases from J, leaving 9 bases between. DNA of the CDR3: TGTGCTAGTGGGGCGGATTTCACAGATACGCAGTATTTT. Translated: CASGADFTDTQYF.

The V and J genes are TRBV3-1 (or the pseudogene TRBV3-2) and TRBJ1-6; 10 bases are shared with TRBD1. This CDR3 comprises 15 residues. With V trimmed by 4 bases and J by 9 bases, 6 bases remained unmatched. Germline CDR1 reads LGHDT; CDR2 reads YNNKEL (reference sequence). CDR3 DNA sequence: TGTGCCAGCAGCCTCACGAGGACAGGGGGTTCACCCCTCCACTTT. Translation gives CASSLTRTGGSPLHF.

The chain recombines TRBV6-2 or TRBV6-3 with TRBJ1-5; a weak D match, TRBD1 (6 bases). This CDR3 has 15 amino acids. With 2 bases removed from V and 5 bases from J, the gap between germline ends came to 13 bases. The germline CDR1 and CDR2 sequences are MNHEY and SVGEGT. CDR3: CASSYSWTADQPQHF. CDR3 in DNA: TGTGCCAGCAGTTACAGTTGGACAGCAGATCAGCCCCAGCATTTT.

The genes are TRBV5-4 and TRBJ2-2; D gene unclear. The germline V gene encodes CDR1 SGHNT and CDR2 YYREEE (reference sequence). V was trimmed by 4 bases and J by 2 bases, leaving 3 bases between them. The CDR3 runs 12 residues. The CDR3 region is CASSVNTGELFF. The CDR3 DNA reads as TGTGCCAGCAGCGTAAACACCGGGGAGCTGTTTTTT.